This T cell receptor (beta chain) was obtained from a study of beta chain features in type 1 diabetes. Study observations and caveats: The naive, central memory and Treg TCRB repertoires showed an apparent similarity that was greater among patients than among healthy donors.

This clone has only a few counts. Its antigen is not identified. Expressed TCRB transcripts were sequenced because the entire RNA isolate underwent reverse transcription. Sequenced by immunoSEQ multiplex PCR; TCRdb stores in-frame clones only, minus some. The table has about 180,000 clones, approximately 13% seen once. The CDR3 sequence is 15 residues long. Trimming removed 0 bases from V and 7 bases from J; junction bases left unmatched: 5. From germline, CDR1 is SGDLS and CDR2 YYNGEE. The TCR comes from a woman between 18 and 29 years old in good health. Source material: central memory CD4+ T cells from blood. The V call is TRBV9, the J call TRBJ1-4; 8 nucleotides match TRBD1. CDR3 protein: CASSVDGQGSEKLFF. CDR3 bases: TGTGCCAGCAGCGTAGACGGACAGGGAAGTGAAAAACTGTTTTTT.